This T cell receptor (beta chain) was profiled in a study of response to subunit inactivated influenza vaccine. The V gene's germline CDR1 is SGHRS and CDR2 YFSETQ. The CDR3 sequence is 13 residues long. Trimming shortened V by 6 bases and J by 7 bases, and 11 bases separated the two germline ends. TCRdb re-called the RT-PCR reads through MiXCR, storing one row per CDR3 protein. The sample comprises 500,000 to 600,000 distinct CDR3 sequences, 7.5% to 8.5% of which are singletons, and approximately 13% rests with the top ten. The sample here was PBMCs from blood, taken less than 25 months after vaccination. The TCR originated in a man in his fifties or sixties who received an inactivated influenza vaccine. The J gene is TRBJ1-6, the V gene TRBV5-1; D gene uncertain. The CDR3 reads CASNEGLNSPLHF. The CDR3 DNA is TGCGCCAGCAACGAGGGATTAAATTCACCCCTCCACTTT.